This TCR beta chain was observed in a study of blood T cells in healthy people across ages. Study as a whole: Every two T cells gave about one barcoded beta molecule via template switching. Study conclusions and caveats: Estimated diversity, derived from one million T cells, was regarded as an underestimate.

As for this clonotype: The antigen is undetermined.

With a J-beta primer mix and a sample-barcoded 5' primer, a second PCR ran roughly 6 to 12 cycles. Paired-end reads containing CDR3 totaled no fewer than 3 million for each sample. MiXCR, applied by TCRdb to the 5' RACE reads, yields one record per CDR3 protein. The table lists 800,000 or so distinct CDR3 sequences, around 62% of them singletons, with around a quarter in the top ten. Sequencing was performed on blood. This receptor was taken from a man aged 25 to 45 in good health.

The CDR3: CASSVGPGDYEQYF. For the CDR3, the DNA is TGTGCCAGCAGCGTGGGCCCTGGGGATTACGAGCAGTACTTC. V and J are TRBV5-5 and TRBJ2-7; D is uncertain. The V end lost 4 bases, the J end lost 4 bases, and 15 bases lay between the germline ends. Per germline, CDR1 SGHKS and CDR2 YYEKEE (reference sequence). The CDR3 is made up of 14 amino acids.